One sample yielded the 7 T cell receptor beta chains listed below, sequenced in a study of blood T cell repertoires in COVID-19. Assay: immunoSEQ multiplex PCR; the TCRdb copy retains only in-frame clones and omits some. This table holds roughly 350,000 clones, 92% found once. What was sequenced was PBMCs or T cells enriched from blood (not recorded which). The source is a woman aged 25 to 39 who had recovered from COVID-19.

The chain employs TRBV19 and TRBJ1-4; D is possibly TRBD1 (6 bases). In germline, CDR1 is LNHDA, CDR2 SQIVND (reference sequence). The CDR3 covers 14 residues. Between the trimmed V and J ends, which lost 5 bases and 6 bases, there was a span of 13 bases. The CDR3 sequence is CASSFGQTHEKLFF. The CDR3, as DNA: TGTGCCAGTAGTTTTGGACAGACACATGAAAAACTGTTTTTT. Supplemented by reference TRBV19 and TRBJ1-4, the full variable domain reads DGGITQSPKYLFRKEGQNVTLSCEQNLNHDAMYWYRQDPGQGLRLIYYSQIVNDFQKGDIAEGYSVSREKKESFPLTVTSAQKNPTAFYLCASSFGQTHEKLFFGSGTQLSVL.

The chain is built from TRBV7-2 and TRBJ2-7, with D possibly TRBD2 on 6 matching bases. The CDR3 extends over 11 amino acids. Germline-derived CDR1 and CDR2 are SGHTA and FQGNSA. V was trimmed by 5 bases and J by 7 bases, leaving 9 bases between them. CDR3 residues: CASSESGEQYF. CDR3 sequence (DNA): TGTGCCAGCAGCGAGAGCGGGGAGCAGTACTTC.

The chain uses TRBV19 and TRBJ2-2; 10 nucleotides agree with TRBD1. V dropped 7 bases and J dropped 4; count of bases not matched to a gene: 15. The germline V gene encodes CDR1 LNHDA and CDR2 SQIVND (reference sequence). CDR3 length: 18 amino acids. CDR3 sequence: CASISNPGQGFVTGELFF. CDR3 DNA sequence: TGTGCCAGTATATCTAACCCGGGACAGGGGTTCGTCACCGGGGAGCTGTTTTTT.

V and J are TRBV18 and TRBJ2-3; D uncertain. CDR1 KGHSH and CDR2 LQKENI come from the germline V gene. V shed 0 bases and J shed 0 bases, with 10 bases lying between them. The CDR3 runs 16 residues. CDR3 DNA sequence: TGTGCCAGCTCACCACCCACGGCGGCCAGCACAGATACGCAGTATTTT. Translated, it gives CASSPPTAASTDTQYF.

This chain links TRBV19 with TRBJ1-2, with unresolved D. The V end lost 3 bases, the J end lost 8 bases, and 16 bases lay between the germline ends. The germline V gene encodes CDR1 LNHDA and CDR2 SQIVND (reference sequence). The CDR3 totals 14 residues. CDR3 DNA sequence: TGTGCCAGTAGTATGAACGCAGCGGGGAAGGGCTACACCTTC. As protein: CASSMNAAGKGYTF.

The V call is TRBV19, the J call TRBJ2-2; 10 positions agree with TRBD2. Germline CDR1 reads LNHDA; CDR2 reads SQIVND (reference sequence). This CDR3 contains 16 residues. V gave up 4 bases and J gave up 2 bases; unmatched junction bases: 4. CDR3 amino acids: CASSTLAGVNTGELFF. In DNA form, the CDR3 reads TGTGCCAGTAGTACCCTAGCGGGAGTCAACACCGGGGAGCTGTTTTTT.

CDR3: CASGSETGAYNSPLHF. The CDR3 nucleotides are TGTGCCAGCGGTTCGGAGACAGGAGCTTATAATTCACCCCTCCACTTT. This rearrangement joins TRBV28 to TRBJ1-6, with a possible D match to TRBD1 (6 bases). The CDR3 has 16 residues. Trimming shortened V by 8 bases and J by 4 bases, and 18 bases separated the two germline ends. Germline lookup yields CDR1 MDHEN and CDR2 SYDVKM.